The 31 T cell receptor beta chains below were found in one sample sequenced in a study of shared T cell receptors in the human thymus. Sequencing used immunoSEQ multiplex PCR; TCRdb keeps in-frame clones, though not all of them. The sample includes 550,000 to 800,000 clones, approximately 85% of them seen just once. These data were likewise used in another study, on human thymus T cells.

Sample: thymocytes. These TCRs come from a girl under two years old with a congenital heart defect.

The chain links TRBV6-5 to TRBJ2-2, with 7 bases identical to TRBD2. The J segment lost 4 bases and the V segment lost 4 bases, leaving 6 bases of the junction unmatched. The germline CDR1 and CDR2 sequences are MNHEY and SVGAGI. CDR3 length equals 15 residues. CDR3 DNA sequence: TGTGCCAGCAGTTGGAGCGGGGTAGGCACCGGGGAGCTGTTTTTT. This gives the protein CASSWSGVGTGELFF.

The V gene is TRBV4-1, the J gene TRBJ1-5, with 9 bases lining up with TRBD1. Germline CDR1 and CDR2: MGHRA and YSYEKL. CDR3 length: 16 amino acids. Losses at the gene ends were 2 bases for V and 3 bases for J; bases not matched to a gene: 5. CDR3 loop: CASSQTGTGFNQPQHF. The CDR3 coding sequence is TGCGCCAGCAGCCAAACCGGGACAGGGTTCAATCAGCCCCAGCATTTT.

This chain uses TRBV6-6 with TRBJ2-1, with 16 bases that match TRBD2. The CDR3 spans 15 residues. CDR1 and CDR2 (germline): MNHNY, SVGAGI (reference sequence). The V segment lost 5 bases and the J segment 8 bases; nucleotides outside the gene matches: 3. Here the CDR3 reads CASSPGTSGGDEQFF. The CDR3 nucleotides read TGTGCCAGCAGTCCCGGGACTAGCGGGGGGGATGAGCAGTTCTTC.

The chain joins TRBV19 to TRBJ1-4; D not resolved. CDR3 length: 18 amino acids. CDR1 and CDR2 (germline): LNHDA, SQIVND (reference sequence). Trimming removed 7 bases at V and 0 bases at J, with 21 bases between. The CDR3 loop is CASTPWRAGDATNEKLFF. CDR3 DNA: TGTGCCAGTACCCCGTGGAGGGCGGGAGATGCAACTAATGAAAAACTGTTTTTT.

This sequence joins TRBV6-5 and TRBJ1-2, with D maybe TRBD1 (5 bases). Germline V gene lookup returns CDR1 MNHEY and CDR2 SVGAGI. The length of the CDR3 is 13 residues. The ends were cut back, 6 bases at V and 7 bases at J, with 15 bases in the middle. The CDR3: CASRGTGGLGYTF. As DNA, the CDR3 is TGTGCCAGCAGGGGGACCGGAGGGCTTGGCTACACCTTC.

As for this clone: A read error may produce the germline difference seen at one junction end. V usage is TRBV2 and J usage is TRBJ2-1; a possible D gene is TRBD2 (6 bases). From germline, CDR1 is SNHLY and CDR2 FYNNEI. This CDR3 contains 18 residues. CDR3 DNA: TGTGCCAGCCGTGAGGGTGGGGGACTCGACCGGAGGTACAATGAGCAGTTCTTC. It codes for CASREGGGLDRRYNEQFF.

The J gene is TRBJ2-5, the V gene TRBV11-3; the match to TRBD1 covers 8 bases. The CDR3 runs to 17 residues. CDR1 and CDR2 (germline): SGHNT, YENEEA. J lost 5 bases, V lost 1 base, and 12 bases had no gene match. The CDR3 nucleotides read TGTGCCAGCAGCTTAGTGAGGACAGGGAACGATCAGGAGACCCAGTACTTC. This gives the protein CASSLVRTGNDQETQYF.

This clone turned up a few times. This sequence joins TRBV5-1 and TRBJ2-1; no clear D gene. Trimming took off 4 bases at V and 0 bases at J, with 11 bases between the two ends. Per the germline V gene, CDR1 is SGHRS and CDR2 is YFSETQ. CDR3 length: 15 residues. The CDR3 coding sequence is TGCGCCAGCAGCCGCCCAAAGAGCTCCTACAATGAGCAGTTCTTC. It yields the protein CASSRPKSSYNEQFF.

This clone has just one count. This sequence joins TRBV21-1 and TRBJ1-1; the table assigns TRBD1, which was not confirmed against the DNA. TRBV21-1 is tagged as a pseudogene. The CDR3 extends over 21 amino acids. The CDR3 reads CASSREPLGTAFLRMNTEAFF. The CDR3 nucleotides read TGTGCCAGCAGCAGGGAACCCCTTGGGACAGCCTTTCTCAGGATGAACACTGAAGCTTTCTTT.

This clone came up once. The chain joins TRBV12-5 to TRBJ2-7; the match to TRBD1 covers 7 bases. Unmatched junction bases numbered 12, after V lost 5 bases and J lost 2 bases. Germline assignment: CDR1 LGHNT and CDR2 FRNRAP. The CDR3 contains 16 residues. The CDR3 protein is CASGPLGQGVPYEQYF. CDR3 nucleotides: TGTGCTAGTGGTCCCCTAGGGCAGGGGGTCCCCTACGAGCAGTACTTC.

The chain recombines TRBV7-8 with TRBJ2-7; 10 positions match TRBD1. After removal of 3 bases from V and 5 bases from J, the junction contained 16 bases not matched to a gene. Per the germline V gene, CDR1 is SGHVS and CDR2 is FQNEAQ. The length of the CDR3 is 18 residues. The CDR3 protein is CASSFELGTGTGANEQYF. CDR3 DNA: TGTGCCAGCAGCTTCGAGCTTGGCACAGGGACAGGGGCTAACGAGCAGTACTTC.

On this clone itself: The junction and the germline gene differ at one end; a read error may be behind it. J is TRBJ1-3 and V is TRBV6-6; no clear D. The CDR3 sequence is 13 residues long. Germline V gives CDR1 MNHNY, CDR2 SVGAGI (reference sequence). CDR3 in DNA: TGTGCCAGCAGTTACCCTGGTCGGGGATACCTCGATTTT. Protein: CASSYPGRGYLDF.

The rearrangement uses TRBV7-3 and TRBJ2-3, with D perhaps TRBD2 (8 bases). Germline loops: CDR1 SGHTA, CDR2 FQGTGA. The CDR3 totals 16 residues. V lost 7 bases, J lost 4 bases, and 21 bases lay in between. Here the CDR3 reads CASTPFSGDRADTQYF. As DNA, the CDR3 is TGTGCCAGCACCCCCTTTAGCGGGGACAGAGCAGATACGCAGTATTTT.

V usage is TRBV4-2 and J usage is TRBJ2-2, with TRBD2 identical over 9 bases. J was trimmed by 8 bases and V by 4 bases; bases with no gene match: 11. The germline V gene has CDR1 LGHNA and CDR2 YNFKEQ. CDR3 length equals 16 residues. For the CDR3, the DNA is TGTGCCAGCAGCCCTCGACAACTAGCGGGCTTAGGGGAGCTGTTTTTT. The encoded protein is CASSPRQLAGLGELFF.

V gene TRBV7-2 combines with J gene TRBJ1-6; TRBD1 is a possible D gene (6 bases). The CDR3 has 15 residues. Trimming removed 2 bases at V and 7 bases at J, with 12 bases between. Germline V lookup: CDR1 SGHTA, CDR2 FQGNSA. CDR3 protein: CASSLLTGQNSPLHF. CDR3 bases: TGTGCCAGCAGCTTACTGACAGGTCAAAATTCACCCCTCCACTTT. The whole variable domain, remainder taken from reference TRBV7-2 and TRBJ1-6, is GAGVSQSPSNKVTEKGKDVELRCDPISGHTALYWYRQSLGQGLEFLIYFQGNSAPDKSGLPSDRFSAERTGGSVSTLTIQRTQQEDSAVYLCASSLLTGQNSPLHFGNGTRLTVT.

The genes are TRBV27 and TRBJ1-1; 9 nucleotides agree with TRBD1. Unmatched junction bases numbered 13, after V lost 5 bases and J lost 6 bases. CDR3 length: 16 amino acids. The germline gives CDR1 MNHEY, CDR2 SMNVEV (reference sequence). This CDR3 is CASSPPPTGGEAEAFF. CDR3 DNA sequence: TGTGCCAGCAGTCCCCCCCCGACAGGGGGAGAGGCTGAAGCTTTCTTT.

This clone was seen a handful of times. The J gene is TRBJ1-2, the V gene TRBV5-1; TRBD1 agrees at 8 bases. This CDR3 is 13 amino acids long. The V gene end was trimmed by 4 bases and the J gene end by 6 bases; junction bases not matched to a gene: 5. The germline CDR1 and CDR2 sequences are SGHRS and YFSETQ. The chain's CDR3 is CASSLLTGDGYTF. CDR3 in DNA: TGCGCCAGCAGCCTGTTGACAGGGGATGGCTACACCTTC.

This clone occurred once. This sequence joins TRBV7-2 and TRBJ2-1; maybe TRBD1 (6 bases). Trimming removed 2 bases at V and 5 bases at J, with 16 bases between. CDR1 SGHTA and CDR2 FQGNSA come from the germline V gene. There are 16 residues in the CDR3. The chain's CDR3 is CASSLRFWAGDNEQFF. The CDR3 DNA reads TGTGCCAGCAGCTTAAGGTTTTGGGCAGGGGACAATGAGCAGTTCTTC.

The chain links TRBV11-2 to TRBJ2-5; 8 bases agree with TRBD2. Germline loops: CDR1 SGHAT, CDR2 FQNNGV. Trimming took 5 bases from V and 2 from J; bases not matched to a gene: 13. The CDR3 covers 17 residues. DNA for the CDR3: TGTGCCAGCAGCCCTCCCATGGGCGGGGGGTTTCAAGAGACCCAGTACTTC. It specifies CASSPPMGGGFQETQYF.

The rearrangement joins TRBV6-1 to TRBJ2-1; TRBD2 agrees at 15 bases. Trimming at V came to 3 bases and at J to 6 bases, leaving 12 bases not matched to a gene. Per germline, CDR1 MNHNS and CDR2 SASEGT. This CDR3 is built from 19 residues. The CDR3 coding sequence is TGTGCCAGCAGTGAGGGTTATGGACTAGCGGGGGGGCGATTCAATGAGCAGTTCTTC. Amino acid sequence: CASSEGYGLAGGRFNEQFF.

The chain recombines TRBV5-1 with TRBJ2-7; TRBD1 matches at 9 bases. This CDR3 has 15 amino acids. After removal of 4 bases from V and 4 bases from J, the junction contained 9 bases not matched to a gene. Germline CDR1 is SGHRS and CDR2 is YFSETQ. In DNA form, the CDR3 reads TGCGCCAGCAGCACCCACAGGGGGCAAGTATACGAGCAGTACTTC. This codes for CASSTHRGQVYEQYF.

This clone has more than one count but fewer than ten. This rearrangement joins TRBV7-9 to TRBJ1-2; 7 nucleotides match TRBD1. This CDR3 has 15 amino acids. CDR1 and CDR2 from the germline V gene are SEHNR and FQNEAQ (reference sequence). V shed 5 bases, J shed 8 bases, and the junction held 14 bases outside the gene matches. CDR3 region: CASSRDSPNVWGYTF. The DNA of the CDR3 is TGTGCCAGCAGCCGGGACAGCCCGAATGTCTGGGGCTACACCTTC.

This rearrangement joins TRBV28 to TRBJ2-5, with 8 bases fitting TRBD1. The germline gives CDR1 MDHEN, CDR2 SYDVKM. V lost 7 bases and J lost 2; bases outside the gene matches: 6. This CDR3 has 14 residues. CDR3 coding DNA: TGTGCCAGCACTCGGGACAGGCGGCAAGAGACCCAGTACTTC. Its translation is CASTRDRRQETQYF.

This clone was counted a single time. CDR3 in amino acids: CASSLERSNEKLFF. CDR3 in DNA: TGTGCCAGCAGCTTGGAGCGGTCTAATGAAAAACTGTTTTTT. The chain couples TRBV5-6 to TRBJ1-4; D remains unclear. V lost 0 bases, J lost 3 bases, and 6 bases lay in between. Germline CDR1 and CDR2: SGHDT and YYEEEE. The CDR3 totals 14 residues. The whole variable domain, filled in from reference TRBV5-6 and TRBJ1-4, reads DAGVTQSPTHLIKTRGQQVTLRCSPKSGHDTVSWYQQALGQGPQFIFQYYEEEERQRGNFPDRFSGHQFPNYSSELNVNALLLGDSALYLCASSLERSNEKLFFGSGTQLSVL.

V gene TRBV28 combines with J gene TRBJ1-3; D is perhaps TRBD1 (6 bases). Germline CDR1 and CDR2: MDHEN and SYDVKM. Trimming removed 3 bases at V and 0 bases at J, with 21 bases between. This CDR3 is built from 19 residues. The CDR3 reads CASSFRLEPSGDSGNTIYF. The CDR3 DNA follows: TGTGCCAGCAGTTTCCGGTTGGAACCCTCAGGGGACTCTGGAAACACCATATATTTT.

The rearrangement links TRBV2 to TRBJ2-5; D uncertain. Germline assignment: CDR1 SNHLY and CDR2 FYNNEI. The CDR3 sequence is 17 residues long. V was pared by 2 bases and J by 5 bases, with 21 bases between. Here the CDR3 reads CASSEFPWLRMEETQYF. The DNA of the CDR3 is TGTGCCAGCAGTGAATTTCCATGGCTCCGGATGGAGGAGACCCAGTACTTC.

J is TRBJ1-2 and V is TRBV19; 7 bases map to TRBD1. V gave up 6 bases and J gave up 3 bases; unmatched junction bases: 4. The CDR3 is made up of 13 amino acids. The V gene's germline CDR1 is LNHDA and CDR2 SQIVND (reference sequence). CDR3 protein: CASSLRGHYGYTF. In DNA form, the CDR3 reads TGTGCCAGTAGCCTGAGGGGGCACTATGGCTACACCTTC. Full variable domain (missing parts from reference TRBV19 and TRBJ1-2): DGGITQSPKYLFRKEGQNVTLSCEQNLNHDAMYWYRQDPGQGLRLIYYSQIVNDFQKGDIAEGYSVSREKKESFPLTVTSAQKNPTAFYLCASSLRGHYGYTFGSGTRLTVV.

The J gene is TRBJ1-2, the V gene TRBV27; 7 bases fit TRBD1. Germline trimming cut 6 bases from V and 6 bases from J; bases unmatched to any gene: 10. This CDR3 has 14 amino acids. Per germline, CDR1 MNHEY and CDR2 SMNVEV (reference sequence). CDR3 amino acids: CASRELGGADGYTF. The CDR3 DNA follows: TGTGCCAGCAGGGAACTAGGGGGCGCGGATGGCTACACCTTC.

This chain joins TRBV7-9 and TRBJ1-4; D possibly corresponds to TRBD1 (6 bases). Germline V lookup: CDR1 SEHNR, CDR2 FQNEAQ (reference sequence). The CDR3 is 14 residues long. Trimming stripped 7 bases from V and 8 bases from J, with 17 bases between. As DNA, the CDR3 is TGTGCCAGCAATTCTCAGGGGAGCTCAGAAAAACTGTTTTTT. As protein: CASNSQGSSEKLFF.

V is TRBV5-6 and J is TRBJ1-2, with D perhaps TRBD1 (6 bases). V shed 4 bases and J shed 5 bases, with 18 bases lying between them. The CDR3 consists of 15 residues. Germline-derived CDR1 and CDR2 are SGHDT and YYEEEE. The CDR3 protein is CASSPEQGTPYGYTF. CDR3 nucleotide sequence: TGTGCCAGCAGCCCAGAACAGGGAACCCCTTATGGCTACACCTTC.

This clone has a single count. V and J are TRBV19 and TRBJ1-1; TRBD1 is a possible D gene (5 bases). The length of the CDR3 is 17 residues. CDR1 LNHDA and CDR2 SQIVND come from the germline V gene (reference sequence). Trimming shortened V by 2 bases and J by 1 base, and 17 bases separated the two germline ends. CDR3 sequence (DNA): TGTGCCAGTAGTATATTCGGCAGGGCGATTTGGAACACTGAAGCTTTCTTT. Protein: CASSIFGRAIWNTEAFF.